One sample yielded the 27 T cell receptor beta chains listed below, sequenced in a study of blood T cell repertoires in COVID-19. Using immunoSEQ multiplex PCR, the repertoire was profiled, and TCRdb retains in-frame clones only, with some absent. The sample holds some 190,000 clones, about four fifths seen once. Sequencing was carried out using peripheral blood. These receptors all come from a woman between 35 and 50 years old with COVID-19, enrolled during active disease.

V usage is TRBV7-9 and J usage is TRBJ2-1; no reliable D call. V was pared by 0 bases and J by 8 bases, with 8 bases between. In germline, CDR1 is SEHNR, CDR2 FQNEAQ (reference sequence). The CDR3 length is 13 residues. CDR3 DNA: TGTGCCAGCAGCTTAGCTTATAATGATGAGCAGTTCTTC. Translated, it gives CASSLAYNDEQFF.

This clone was seen just once. V usage is TRBV3-1 (or the pseudogene TRBV3-2) and J usage is TRBJ2-1; TRBD2 matches 9 bases. CDR1 LGHDT and CDR2 YNNKEL come from the germline V gene (reference sequence). This CDR3 comprises 14 residues. V lost 1 base and J lost 9; bases outside the gene matches: 4. CDR3 in amino acids: CASSQGAGGPEQFF. The CDR3, as DNA: TGTGCCAGCAGCCAAGGCGCGGGAGGGCCTGAGCAGTTCTTC.

The chain links TRBV29-1 to TRBJ1-3, with 10 bases fitting TRBD1. The CDR3 covers 15 residues. Germline assignment: CDR1 SQVTM and CDR2 ANQGSEA. J was trimmed by 1 base and V by 7 bases; bases with no gene match: 7. The CDR3 coding sequence is TGCAGCGCTGCGGGGGACAGGGGTTCTGGAAACACCATATATTTT. Protein product: CSAAGDRGSGNTIYF.

V is TRBV7-6 and J is TRBJ2-3; TRBD2 might be the D (6 bases). The germline V gene has CDR1 SGHVS and CDR2 FNYEAQ. Trimming cost V 0 bases and J 1 base, with 11 bases left between them. The CDR3 sequence is 16 residues long. The CDR3 DNA reads TGTGCCAGCAGCTTAGCCCCCGGGAGCGGCACAGATACGCAGTATTTT. Translating it yields CASSLAPGSGTDTQYF.

This sequence joins TRBV5-1 and TRBJ1-4; TRBD1 matches 8 bases. V was pared by 2 bases and J by 4 bases, with 10 bases of the junction left unmatched. The CDR3 sequence is 17 residues long. CDR1 and CDR2 (germline): SGHRS, YFSETQ. For the CDR3, the DNA is TGCGCCAGCAGCTTTTTGTGGATAGGACAGGGTAATGAAAAACTGTTTTTT. This sequence encodes CASSFLWIGQGNEKLFF.

In this sample, this clone turned up a few times. The chain has TRBV19 and TRBJ2-2; 7 bases fit TRBD1. Germline V lookup: CDR1 LNHDA, CDR2 SQIVND (reference sequence). The CDR3 is 13 residues long. Trimming took 2 bases from V and 6 from J; bases not matched to a gene: 0. CDR3 amino acids: CASSITGAGELFF. The CDR3 DNA reads as TGTGCCAGTAGTATAACAGGGGCCGGGGAGCTGTTTTTT.

The chain couples TRBV15 to TRBJ1-1; 9 bases fit TRBD1. In germline, CDR1 is LNHNV, CDR2 YYDKDF (reference sequence). CDR3 length: 13 residues. V lost 8 bases and J lost 4; bases outside the gene matches: 5. The CDR3 loop is CATQTTGGTEAFF. CDR3 nucleotide sequence: TGTGCCACCCAAACGACAGGGGGCACTGAAGCTTTCTTT. The full variable domain, with the rest looked up from reference TRBV15 and TRBJ1-1, is DAMVIQNPRYQVTQFGKPVTLSCSQTLNHNVMYWYQQKSSQAPKLLFHYYDKDFNNEADTPDNFQSRRPNTSFCFLDIRSPGLGDTAMYLCATQTTGGTEAFFGQGTRLTVV.

By share of the sample, this clone is medium-sized (0.01 to 0.1%). V gene TRBV5-5 combines with J gene TRBJ1-1; D unclear. The CDR3 is 12 amino acids. Germline values: CDR1 SGHKS, CDR2 YYEKEE (reference sequence). With 1 base removed from V and 5 bases from J, the gap between germline ends came to 6 bases. CDR3 coding DNA: TGTGCCAGCAGCTTGTCCGGGACTGAAGCTTTCTTT. It translates to CASSLSGTEAFF.

The chain has TRBV5-1 and TRBJ2-1; unclear D gene. The germline V and J ends were trimmed by 1 base and 9 bases, with 8 bases remaining between them. The germline gives CDR1 SGHRS, CDR2 YFSETQ. This CDR3 is 12 amino acids long. DNA for the CDR3: TGCGCCAGCAGCTTGTCCGGTCGTGAGCAGTTCTTC. Encoded protein: CASSLSGREQFF.

This clone was counted once. The chain combines TRBV6-5 with TRBJ1-1; D ambiguous. V lost 6 bases, J lost 0 bases, and 11 bases lay in between. Germline CDR1 is MNHEY and CDR2 is SVGAGI. This CDR3 has 14 amino acids. The DNA of the CDR3 is TGTGCCAGCAGAAGAGATGCTGTGAACACTGAAGCTTTCTTT. This translates into CASRRDAVNTEAFF.

The rearrangement uses TRBV2 and TRBJ1-5; D remains ambiguous. The CDR3 runs to 13 residues. The V gene's germline CDR1 is SNHLY and CDR2 FYNNEI. V gave up 2 bases and J gave up 11 bases, with 13 bases separating them. In DNA form, the CDR3 reads TGTGCCAGCAGTGAACTATCAGCCGGGACCCAGCATTTT. Translating gives CASSELSAGTQHF. Filled out from reference TRBV2 and TRBJ1-5, the complete variable domain reads EPEVTQTPSHQVTQMGQEVILRCVPISNHLYFYWYRQILGQKVEFLVSFYNNEISEKSEIFDDQFSVERPDGSNFTLKIRSTKLEDSAMYFCASSELSAGTQHFGDGTRLSIL.

The rearrangement links TRBV7-9 to TRBJ1-2; weak D call: TRBD1 (5 bases). CDR3 length: 15 amino acids. Germline assignment: CDR1 SEHNR and CDR2 FQNEAQ (reference sequence). Trimming took 1 base from V and 5 from J, leaving 14 bases between them. CDR3 loop: CASSLGDLGVYGYTF. The CDR3 DNA is TGTGCCAGCAGCTTAGGGGACTTAGGGGTGTATGGCTACACCTTC.

V is TRBV5-6 and J is TRBJ2-4; 7 nucleotides match TRBD1. CDR1 SGHDT and CDR2 YYEEEE come from the germline V gene. J lost 6 bases, V lost 2 bases, and 14 bases had no gene match. This CDR3 contains 17 residues. The CDR3 region has the DNA TGTGCCAGCAGCTTTAAGGGGGCCCGTGAGAGAAGAAACATTCAGTACTTC. Its protein is CASSFKGARERRNIQYF.

In its sample, this clone was seen once. The rearrangement joins TRBV5-1 to TRBJ2-1; no definite D call. The germline V and J ends were trimmed by 0 bases and 5 bases, with 12 bases remaining between them. Germline loops: CDR1 SGHRS, CDR2 YFSETQ. The CDR3 has 15 amino acids. CDR3 DNA: TGCGCCAGCAGCTTGGTAGTTGGAGAAAACAATGAGCAGTTCTTC. Its protein is CASSLVVGENNEQFF.

The chain carries TRBV5-6 and TRBJ1-2, with 7 bases fitting TRBD1. The ends lost 4 bases at V and 3 bases at J; junction bases unmatched: 18. The germline CDR1 and CDR2 sequences are SGHDT and YYEEEE. This CDR3 is 18 amino acids long. This CDR3 is CASSAPSTKTGIDYGYTF. The CDR3 region has the DNA TGTGCCAGCAGCGCACCGTCGACCAAGACAGGGATTGACTATGGCTACACCTTC.

The V call is TRBV4-1, the J call TRBJ2-1; D unclear. The germline V and J ends were trimmed by 4 bases and 14 bases, with 18 bases remaining between them. The CDR3 totals 13 residues. Germline V CDR1 and CDR2: MGHRA, YSYEKL. This chain's CDR3 is CASSLLLAAWKFF. The CDR3 coding sequence is TGCGCCAGCAGCCTACTATTGGCCGCCTGGAAGTTCTTC.

The V gene is TRBV6-2 or TRBV6-3, the J gene TRBJ2-6; 8 nucleotides match TRBD1. Germline V gene lookup returns CDR1 MNHEY and CDR2 SVGEGT. V was pared by 6 bases and J by 2 bases, with 3 bases of the junction left unmatched. The CDR3 loop spans 15 amino acids. The CDR3 sequence is CASSKTGAGANVLTF. CDR3 sequence (DNA): TGTGCCAGCAGCAAGACAGGGGCTGGGGCCAACGTCCTGACTTTC.

V usage is TRBV3-1 (or the pseudogene TRBV3-2) and J usage is TRBJ2-7; D unresolved. Germline CDR1 reads LGHDT; CDR2 reads YNNKEL (reference sequence). The length of the CDR3 is 13 residues. V dropped 6 bases and J dropped 1 base, with 10 bases sitting between them. CDR3 nucleotide sequence: TGTGCCAGCAGTGTAGGAGAGTCCTACGAGCAGTACTTC. It translates to CASSVGESYEQYF.

The chain is built from TRBV28 and TRBJ2-1; the D gene is possibly TRBD2 (7 bases). This CDR3 contains 13 residues. Trimming took 6 bases from V and 6 from J, leaving 12 bases between them. Germline loops: CDR1 MDHEN, CDR2 SYDVKM. CDR3 bases: TGTGCCAGCAGATTGGGAGGGGGCAATGAGCAGTTCTTC. This encodes CASRLGGGNEQFF.

To note about this clone: An end of the junction differs from the germline gene, which may be a read error. This chain uses TRBV7-7 with TRBJ2-1; D is perhaps TRBD2 (5 bases). This CDR3 comprises 15 residues. Germline V lookup: CDR1 SSHAT, CDR2 FNYEAQ (reference sequence). CDR3 nucleotides: TGTGCTAGCAGCCCGGGCCCTAGCCCACACAATGAGCAGTTCTTC. The encoded protein is CASSPGPSPHNEQFF.

The chain combines TRBV7-3 with TRBJ1-2, with D unresolved. This CDR3 is built from 15 residues. The germline V gene has CDR1 SGHTA and CDR2 FQGTGA. Trimming removed 0 bases at V and 4 bases at J, with 12 bases between. CDR3 residues: CASSLTDTSAYGYTF. In DNA, the CDR3 is TGTGCCAGCAGCTTAACAGACACCTCTGCCTATGGCTACACCTTC. Combining the CDR3 with reference TRBV7-3 and TRBJ1-2 gives the whole variable domain GAGVSQTPSNKVTEKGKYVELRCDPISGHTALYWYRQSLGQGPEFLIYFQGTGAADDSGLPNDRFFAVRPEGSVSTLKIQRTERGDSAVYLCASSLTDTSAYGYTFGSGTRLTVV.

This rearrangement joins TRBV5-8 to TRBJ1-1; D is uncertain. CDR1 SGHTS and CDR2 YDEGEE come from the germline V gene. V lost 0 bases, J lost 5 bases, and 17 bases lay in between. This CDR3 contains 16 residues. CDR3 in amino acids: CASSLASMGSGTEAFF. The DNA for the CDR3 is TGTGCCAGCAGCTTGGCCTCCATGGGATCGGGGACTGAAGCTTTCTTT.

This clone appeared a few times. The rearrangement joins TRBV3-1 (or the pseudogene TRBV3-2) to TRBJ2-7, with TRBD2 identical over 10 bases. The ends lost 6 bases at V and 2 bases at J; junction bases unmatched: 10. Germline V gives CDR1 LGHDT, CDR2 YNNKEL (reference sequence). This CDR3 has 16 amino acids. CDR3 amino acids: CASRLAIAGGPYEQYF. The DNA of the CDR3 is TGTGCCAGCAGACTAGCTATAGCGGGAGGTCCCTACGAGCAGTACTTC.

CDR3 DNA: TGCAGTGCTAGTCCCATAACTAGCGGGAGTTTGAATGAGCAGTTCTTC. It specifies CSASPITSGSLNEQFF. The rearrangement links TRBV20-1 to TRBJ2-1; the match to TRBD2 covers 11 bases. J gave up 7 bases and V 3 bases, and 11 bases lay outside the gene matches. This CDR3 region has 16 residues. Germline values: CDR1 DFQATT, CDR2 SNEGSKA (reference sequence).

V gene TRBV18 combines with J gene TRBJ2-3, with D possibly being TRBD2 (7 bases). Per the germline V gene, CDR1 is KGHSH and CDR2 is LQKENI. This CDR3 contains 14 residues. V shed 4 bases and J shed 4 bases, with 12 bases lying between them. CDR3 sequence: CASSQGGPPDTQYF. The CDR3 region has the DNA TGTGCCAGCTCACAGGGGGGGCCCCCAGATACGCAGTATTTT.

J is TRBJ2-6 and V is TRBV9, with D possibly being TRBD2 (5 bases). The germline V gene encodes CDR1 SGDLS and CDR2 YYNGEE. The CDR3 has 19 residues. Trimming left V 3 bases short and J 1 base short, with 20 bases between. CDR3 nucleotide sequence: TGTGCCAGCAGCGCAGTGGTACGGGGAATTGGGTCTGGGGCCAACGTCCTGACTTTC. Amino acid sequence: CASSAVVRGIGSGANVLTF.

The chain has TRBV9 and TRBJ1-4, with 10 bases lining up with TRBD1. This CDR3 comprises 15 residues. V gave up 0 bases and J gave up 7 bases; unmatched junction bases: 3. Germline-derived CDR1 and CDR2 are SGDLS and YYNGEE. CDR3 sequence: CASSVGGQGSEKLFF. DNA of the CDR3: TGTGCCAGCAGCGTAGGGGGACAGGGGAGTGAAAAACTGTTTTTT.